These T cell receptor beta chains were read from a single sample in a study of T-cell memory formation after mild COVID-19. One entry per CDR3 protein results from TCRdb running MiXCR on the 5' RACE reads. The sample holds some 130,000 distinct CDR3 sequences, 16% seen once. The specimen sequenced was PBMCs or a T cell subset sorted from them (not recorded which). Receptors were obtained from an adult woman who had mild COVID-19 (a few samples of this study predate the infection). Cell type and time point are not known. The conserved cysteine and the conserved F or W are not part of the CDR3 here. A D gene is named only where the DNA matches it firmly.

>TRBJ2-7|TRBD2|TRBV19
ASSMRLAGGGSYEQY
>TRBJ2-1|NA|TRBV4-1
ASSRSYNNEQF
>TRBJ2-3|NA|TRBV20-1
SADQGGADTQY
>TRBJ2-3|NA|TRBV5-6
ASSLVATQY
>TRBJ2-1|NA|TRBV5-1
ASSPQTGAVRGNEQF
>TRBJ2-1|TRBD2|TRBV3-1
ASSQEGLAGASNEQF
>TRBJ1-6|NA|TRBV7-9
ASSLEPGVHWNSPLH
>TRBJ2-7|TRBD1|TRBV24-1
ATSATTGSYEQY
>TRBJ2-3|TRBD2|TRBV20-1
SARVLGTSGRADTQY
>TRBJ2-6|TRBD1|TRBV5-1
ASSYARTGYSGANVLT
>TRBJ2-7|NA|TRBV7-2
ASSLGWAYEQY
>TRBJ1-2|TRBD1|TRBV7-9
ASSLADRGLDGYT
>TRBJ2-5|NA|TRBV6-5
ASSYSGETQY
>TRBJ2-7|NA|TRBV12-2
ASRSPQGRGQGPYEQY
>TRBJ2-3|TRBD1|TRBV24-1
ATSDGNRGSADTQY
>TRBJ2-2|NA|TRBV15
AIQGFTGELF
>TRBJ2-5|NA|TRBV16
ASSPGGRHQETQY